Following are 7 T cell receptor beta chains from one sample sequenced in a study of T cell responses to AZD1222 COVID-19 vaccine. Assay used: immunoSEQ multiplex PCR; TCRdb lists only in-frame clones, some missing. The data hold 95,000 to 150,000 clones, with more than 85% observed a single time. Sequences were derived from peripheral blood, sampled 28 days after the second AZD1222 dose. All receptors derive from an adult who received the AZD1222 COVID-19 vaccine.

The chain has TRBV4-3 and TRBJ2-7; D is possibly TRBD2 (6 bases). Germline CDR1 and CDR2: LGHNA and YSLEER. V was pared by 3 bases and J by 2 bases, with 17 bases between. CDR3 length: 16 amino acids. In DNA form, the CDR3 reads TGCGCCAGCAGCCATATAGCAGGAGGGGTCGCCTACGAGCAGTACTTC. It encodes CASSHIAGGVAYEQYF.

This clone was seen a few times. The chain uses TRBV20-1 and TRBJ2-5; D gene uncertain. The CDR3 runs 11 residues. Per the germline V gene, CDR1 is DFQATT and CDR2 is SNEGSKA (reference sequence). CDR3 in DNA: TGCAGCGCCCTCATTGGGGAGACCCAGTACTTC. It yields the protein CSALIGETQYF.

CDR3 in amino acids: CASSPEVGYGYTF. The CDR3 nucleotides read TGTGCCAGCAGCCCCGAGGTGGGGTATGGCTACACCTTC. The chain uses TRBV5-6 and TRBJ1-2; D gene unclear. V shed 4 bases and J shed 5 bases, with 12 bases lying between them. This CDR3 spans 13 amino acids. Germline-derived CDR1 and CDR2 are SGHDT and YYEEEE.

The chain recombines TRBV19 with TRBJ2-3, with 8 bases fitting TRBD1. Germline V gene sequence: CDR1 LNHDA, CDR2 SQIVND (reference sequence). The CDR3 sequence is 14 residues long. V lost 6 bases, J lost 2 bases, and 4 bases stayed unmatched. The CDR3 spells CASRQTGDTDTQYF. In nucleotides, the CDR3 is TGTGCCAGTAGACAGACAGGGGACACAGATACGCAGTATTTT.

The chain carries TRBV9 and TRBJ1-3; a weak D match, TRBD1 (6 bases). This CDR3 is 17 amino acids long. Germline CDR1 and CDR2: SGDLS and YYNGEE. V was pared by 4 bases and J by 0 bases, with 17 bases between. The CDR3 loop reads CASSPIWGAYSGNTIYF. CDR3 bases: TGTGCCAGCAGCCCGATTTGGGGGGCCTACTCTGGAAACACCATATATTTT. The whole variable domain, remainder taken from reference TRBV9 and TRBJ1-3, is DSGVTQTPKHLITATGQRVTLRCSPRSGDLSVYWYQQSLDQGLQFLIQYYNGEERAKGNILERFSAQQFPDLHSELNLSSLELGDSALYFCASSPIWGAYSGNTIYFGEGSWLTVV.

The genes are TRBV5-4 and TRBJ2-1, with TRBD2 as a possible D gene (5 bases). CDR1 and CDR2 from the germline V gene are SGHNT and YYREEE (reference sequence). Trimming pared 2 bases from V and 5 bases from J, leaving 17 bases between. This CDR3 spans 16 amino acids. The CDR3 nucleotides are TGTGCCAGCAGCTTCCTAGGCCGGTTAGCGAACAATGAGCAGTTCTTC. Protein: CASSFLGRLANNEQFF.

This rearrangement joins TRBV5-4 to TRBJ2-3; 8 bases agree with TRBD2. Germline CDR1 SGHNT, CDR2 YYREEE (reference sequence). Trimming removed 4 bases from V and 1 base from J; junction bases left unmatched: 2. The CDR3 contains 14 residues. CDR3 DNA sequence: TGTGCCAGCAGCCAACTAGCGGGCACAGATACGCAGTATTTT. It yields the protein CASSQLAGTDTQYF.